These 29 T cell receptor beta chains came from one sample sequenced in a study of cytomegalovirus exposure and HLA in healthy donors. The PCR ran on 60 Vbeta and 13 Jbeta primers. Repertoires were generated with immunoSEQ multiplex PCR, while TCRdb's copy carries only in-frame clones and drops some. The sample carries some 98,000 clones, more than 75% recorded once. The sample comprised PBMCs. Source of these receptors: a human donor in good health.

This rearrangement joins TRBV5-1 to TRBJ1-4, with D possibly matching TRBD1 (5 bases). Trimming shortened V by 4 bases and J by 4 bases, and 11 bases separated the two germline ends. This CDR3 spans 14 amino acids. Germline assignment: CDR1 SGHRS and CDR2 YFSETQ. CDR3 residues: CASSVTVFNEKLFF. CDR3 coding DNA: TGCGCCAGCAGCGTGACAGTTTTTAATGAAAAACTGTTTTTT.

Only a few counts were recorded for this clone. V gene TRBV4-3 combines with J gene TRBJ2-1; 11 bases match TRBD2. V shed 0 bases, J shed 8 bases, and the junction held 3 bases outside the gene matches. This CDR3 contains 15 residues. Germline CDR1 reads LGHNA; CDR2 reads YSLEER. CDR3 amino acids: CASSQDRLAGYEQFF. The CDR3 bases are TGCGCCAGCAGCCAAGATCGACTAGCGGGGTATGAGCAGTTCTTC.

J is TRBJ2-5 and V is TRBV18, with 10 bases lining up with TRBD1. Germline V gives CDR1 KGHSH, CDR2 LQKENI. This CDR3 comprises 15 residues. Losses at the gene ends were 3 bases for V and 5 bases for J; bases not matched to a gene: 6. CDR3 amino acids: CASSPRDRGRETQYF. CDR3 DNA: TGTGCCAGCTCACCGCGGGACAGGGGACGGGAGACCCAGTACTTC.

CDR3: CASTPDSGNEQFF. CDR3 sequence (DNA): TGTGCCAGCACCCCGGATAGCGGCAATGAGCAGTTCTTC. The chain links TRBV25-1 to TRBJ2-1; D is possibly TRBD2 (6 bases). Per the germline V gene, CDR1 is MGHDK and CDR2 is SYGVNS. Trimming left V 7 bases short and J 6 bases short, with 13 bases between. The CDR3 is 13 residues long.

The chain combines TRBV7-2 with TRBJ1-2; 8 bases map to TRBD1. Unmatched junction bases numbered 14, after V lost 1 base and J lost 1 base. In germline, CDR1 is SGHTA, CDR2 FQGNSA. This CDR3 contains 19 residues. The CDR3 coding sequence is TGTGCCAGCAGCTTAGAAGTGTGGGCGGGACAGGCAATTAACTATGGCTACACCTTC. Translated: CASSLEVWAGQAINYGYTF.

The CDR3 reads CATQGALGNTIYF. For the CDR3, the DNA is TGTGCCACACAGGGGGCGCTTGGAAACACCATATATTTT. The chain couples TRBV19 to TRBJ1-3; 9 bases line up with TRBD1. In germline, CDR1 is LNHDA, CDR2 SQIVND (reference sequence). The trim removed 10 bases at V and 3 bases at J, leaving 4 bases unmatched. The CDR3 extends over 13 amino acids.

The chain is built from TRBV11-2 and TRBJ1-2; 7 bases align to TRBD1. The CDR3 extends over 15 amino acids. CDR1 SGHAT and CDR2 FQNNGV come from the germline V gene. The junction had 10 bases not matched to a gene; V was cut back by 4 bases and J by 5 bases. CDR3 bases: TGTGCCAGCAGCTCTACCGGGACAGCCTCTTATGGCTACACCTTC. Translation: CASSSTGTASYGYTF.

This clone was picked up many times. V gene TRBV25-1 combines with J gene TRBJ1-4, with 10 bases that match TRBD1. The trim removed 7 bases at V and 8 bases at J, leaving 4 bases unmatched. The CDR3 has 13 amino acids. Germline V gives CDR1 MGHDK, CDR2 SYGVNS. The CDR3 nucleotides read TGTGCCAGCACCGGGACAGGGGTCGAAAAACTGTTTTTT. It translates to CASTGTGVEKLFF.

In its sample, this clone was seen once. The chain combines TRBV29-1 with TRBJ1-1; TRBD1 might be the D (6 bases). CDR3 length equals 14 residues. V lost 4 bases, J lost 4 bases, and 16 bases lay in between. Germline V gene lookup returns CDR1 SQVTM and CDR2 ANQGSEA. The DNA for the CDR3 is TGCAGCGTTGGCCGCGGGGGCGGTGGCACTGAAGCTTTCTTT. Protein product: CSVGRGGGGTEAFF.

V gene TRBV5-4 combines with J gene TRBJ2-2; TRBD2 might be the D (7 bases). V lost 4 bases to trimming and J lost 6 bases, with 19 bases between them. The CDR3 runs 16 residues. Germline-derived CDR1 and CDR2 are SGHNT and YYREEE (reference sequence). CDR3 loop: CASSRGASGIAGELFF. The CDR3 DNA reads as TGTGCCAGCAGCCGGGGGGCCAGCGGGATTGCCGGGGAGCTGTTTTTT.

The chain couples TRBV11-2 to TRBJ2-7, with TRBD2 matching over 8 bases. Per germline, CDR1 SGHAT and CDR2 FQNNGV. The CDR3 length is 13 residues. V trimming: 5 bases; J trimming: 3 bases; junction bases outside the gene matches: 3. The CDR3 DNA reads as TGTGCCAGCAGCCTCAGCGGGGGCTACGAGCAGTACTTC. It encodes CASSLSGGYEQYF. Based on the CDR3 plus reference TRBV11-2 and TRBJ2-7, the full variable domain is EAGVAQSPRYKIIEKRQSVAFWCNPISGHATLYWYQQILGQGPKLLIQFQNNGVVDDSQLPKDRFSAERLKGVDSTLKIQPAKLEDSAVYLCASSLSGGYEQYFGPGTRLTVT.

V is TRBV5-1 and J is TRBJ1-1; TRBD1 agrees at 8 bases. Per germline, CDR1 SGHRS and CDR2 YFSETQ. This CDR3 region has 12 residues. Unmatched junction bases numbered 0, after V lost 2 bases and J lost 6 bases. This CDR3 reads CASSFRGPEAFF. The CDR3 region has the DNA TGCGCCAGCAGCTTCAGGGGGCCTGAAGCTTTCTTT.

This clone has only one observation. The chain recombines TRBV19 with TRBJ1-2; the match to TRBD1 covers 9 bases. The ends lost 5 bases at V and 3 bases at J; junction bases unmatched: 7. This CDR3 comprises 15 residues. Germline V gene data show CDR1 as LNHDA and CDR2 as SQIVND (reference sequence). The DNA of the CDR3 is TGTGCCAGTAGTGGGACAGGGACACTAGACTATGGCTACACCTTC. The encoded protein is CASSGTGTLDYGYTF.

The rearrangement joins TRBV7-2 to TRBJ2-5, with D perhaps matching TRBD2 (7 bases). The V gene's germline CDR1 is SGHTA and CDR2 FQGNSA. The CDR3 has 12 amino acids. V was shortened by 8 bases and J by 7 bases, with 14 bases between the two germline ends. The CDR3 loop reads CASGGAGLTQYF. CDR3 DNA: TGTGCCAGCGGGGGGGCGGGTCTGACCCAGTACTTC.

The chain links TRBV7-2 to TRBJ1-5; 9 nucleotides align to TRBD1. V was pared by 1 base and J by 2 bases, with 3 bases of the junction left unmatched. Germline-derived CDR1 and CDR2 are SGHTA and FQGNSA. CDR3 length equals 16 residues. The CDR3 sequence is CASSLGDRDGNQPQHF. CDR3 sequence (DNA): TGTGCCAGCAGCTTAGGGGACAGGGACGGCAATCAGCCCCAGCATTTT.

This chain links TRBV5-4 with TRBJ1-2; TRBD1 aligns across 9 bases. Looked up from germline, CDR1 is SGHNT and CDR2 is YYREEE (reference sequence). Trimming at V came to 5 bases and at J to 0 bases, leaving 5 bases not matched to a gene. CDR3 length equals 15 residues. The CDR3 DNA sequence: TGTGCCAGCAGGCGGGGACAGGGCGCTAACTATGGCTACACCTTC. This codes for CASRRGQGANYGYTF.

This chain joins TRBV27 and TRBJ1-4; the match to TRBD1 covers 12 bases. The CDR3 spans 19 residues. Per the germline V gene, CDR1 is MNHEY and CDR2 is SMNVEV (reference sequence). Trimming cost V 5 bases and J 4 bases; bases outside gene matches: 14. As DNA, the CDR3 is TGTGCCAGCAGTCCGCTCTGGGGGACAGGGGGCTTTAATAATGAAAAACTGTTTTTT. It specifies CASSPLWGTGGFNNEKLFF.

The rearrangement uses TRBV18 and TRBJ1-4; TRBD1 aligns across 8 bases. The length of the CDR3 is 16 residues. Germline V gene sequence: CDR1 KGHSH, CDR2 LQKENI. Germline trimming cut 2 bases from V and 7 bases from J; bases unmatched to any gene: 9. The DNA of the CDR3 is TGTGCCAGCTCACCAACCAGGACAGGGCTTGGTGAAAAACTGTTTTTT. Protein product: CASSPTRTGLGEKLFF.

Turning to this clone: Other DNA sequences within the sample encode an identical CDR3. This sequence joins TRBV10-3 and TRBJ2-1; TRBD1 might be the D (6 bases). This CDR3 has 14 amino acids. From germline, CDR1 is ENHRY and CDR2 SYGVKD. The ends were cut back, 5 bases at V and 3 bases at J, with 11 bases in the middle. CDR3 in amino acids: CAISPGQNYNEQFF. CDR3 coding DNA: TGTGCCATCAGTCCGGGACAAAACTACAATGAGCAGTTCTTC.

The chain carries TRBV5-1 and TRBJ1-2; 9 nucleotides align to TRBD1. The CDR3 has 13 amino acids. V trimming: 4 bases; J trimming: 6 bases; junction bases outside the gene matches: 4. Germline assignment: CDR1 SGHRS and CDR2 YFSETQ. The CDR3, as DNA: TGCGCCAGCAGCCGGGGACAGGGAGATGGCTACACCTTC. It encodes CASSRGQGDGYTF.

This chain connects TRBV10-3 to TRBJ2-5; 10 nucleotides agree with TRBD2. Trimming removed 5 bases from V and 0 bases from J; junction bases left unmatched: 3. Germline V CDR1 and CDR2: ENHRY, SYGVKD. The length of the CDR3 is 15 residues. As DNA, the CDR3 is TGTGCCATCAGTAGGACTAGCGGAGACCAAGAGACCCAGTACTTC. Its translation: CAISRTSGDQETQYF.

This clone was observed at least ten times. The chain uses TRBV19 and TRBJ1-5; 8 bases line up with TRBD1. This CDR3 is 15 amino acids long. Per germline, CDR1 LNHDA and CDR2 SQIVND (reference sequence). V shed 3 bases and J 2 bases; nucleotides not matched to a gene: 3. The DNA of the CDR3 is TGTGCCAGTAGTATGGGACAGGTCGGCAATCAGCCCCAGCATTTT. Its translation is CASSMGQVGNQPQHF.

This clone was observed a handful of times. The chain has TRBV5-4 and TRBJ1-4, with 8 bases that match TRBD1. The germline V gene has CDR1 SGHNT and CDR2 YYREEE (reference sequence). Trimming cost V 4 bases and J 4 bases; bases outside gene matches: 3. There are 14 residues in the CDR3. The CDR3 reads CASSLGQGNEKLFF. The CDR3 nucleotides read TGTGCCAGCAGCCTCGGACAGGGTAATGAAAAACTGTTTTTT.

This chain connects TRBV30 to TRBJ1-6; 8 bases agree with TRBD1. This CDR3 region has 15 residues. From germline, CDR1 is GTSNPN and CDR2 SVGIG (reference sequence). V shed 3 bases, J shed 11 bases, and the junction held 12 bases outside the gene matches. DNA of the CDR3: TGTGCCTGGAGCAGCCAAGGACAGGGTATGACACCCCTCCACTTT. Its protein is CAWSSQGQGMTPLHF.

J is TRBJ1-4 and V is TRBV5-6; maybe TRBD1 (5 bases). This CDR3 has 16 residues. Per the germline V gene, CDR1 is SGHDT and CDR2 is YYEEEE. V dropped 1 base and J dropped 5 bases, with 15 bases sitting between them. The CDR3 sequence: CASSLLTGGLNEKLFF. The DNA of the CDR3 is TGTGCCAGCAGCTTGTTAACAGGCGGCCTGAATGAAAAACTGTTTTTT. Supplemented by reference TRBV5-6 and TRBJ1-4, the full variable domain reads DAGVTQSPTHLIKTRGQQVTLRCSPKSGHDTVSWYQQALGQGPQFIFQYYEEEERQRGNFPDRFSGHQFPNYSSELNVNALLLGDSALYLCASSLLTGGLNEKLFFGSGTQLSVL.

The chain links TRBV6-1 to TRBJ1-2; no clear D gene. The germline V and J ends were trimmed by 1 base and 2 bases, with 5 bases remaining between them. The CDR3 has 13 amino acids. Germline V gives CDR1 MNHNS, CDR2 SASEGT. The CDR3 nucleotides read TGTGCCAGCAGTGAAGGAGAGAACTATGGCTACACCTTC. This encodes CASSEGENYGYTF.

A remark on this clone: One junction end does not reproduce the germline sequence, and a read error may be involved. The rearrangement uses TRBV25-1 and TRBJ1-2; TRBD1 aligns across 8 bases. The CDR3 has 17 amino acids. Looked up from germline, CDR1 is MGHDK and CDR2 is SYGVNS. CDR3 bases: TGTGCCAGCAGTGATCACCACCTTTACAGGGGGACCTATGGCTACCCCTTC. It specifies CASSDHHLYRGTYGYPF.

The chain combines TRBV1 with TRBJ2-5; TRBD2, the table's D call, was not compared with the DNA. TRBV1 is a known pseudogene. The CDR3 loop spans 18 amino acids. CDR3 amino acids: CTSSQHKRGGLRGETQYF. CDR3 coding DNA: TGCACCAGCAGCCAACACAAGCGGGGGGGCCTGAGAGGTGAGACCCAGTACTTC.

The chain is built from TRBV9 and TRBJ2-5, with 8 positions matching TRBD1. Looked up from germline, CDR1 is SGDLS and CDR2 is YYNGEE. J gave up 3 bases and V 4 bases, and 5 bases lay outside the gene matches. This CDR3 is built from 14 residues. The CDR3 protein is CASSPRTGKETQYF. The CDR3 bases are TGTGCCAGCAGCCCCCGGACAGGGAAAGAGACCCAGTACTTC.